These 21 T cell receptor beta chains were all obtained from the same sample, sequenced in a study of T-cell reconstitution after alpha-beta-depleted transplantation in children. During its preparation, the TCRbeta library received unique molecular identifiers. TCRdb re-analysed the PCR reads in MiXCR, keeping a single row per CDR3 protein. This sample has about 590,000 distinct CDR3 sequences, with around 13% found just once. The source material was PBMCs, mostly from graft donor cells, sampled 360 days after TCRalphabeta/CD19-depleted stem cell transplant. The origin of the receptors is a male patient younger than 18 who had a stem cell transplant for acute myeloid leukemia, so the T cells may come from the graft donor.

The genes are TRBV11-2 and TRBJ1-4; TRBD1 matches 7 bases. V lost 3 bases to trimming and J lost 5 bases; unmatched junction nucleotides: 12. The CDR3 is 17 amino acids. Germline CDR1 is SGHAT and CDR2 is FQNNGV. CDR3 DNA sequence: TGTGCCAGCAGCTTCTTAATGTCGGGACAGCTGAATGAAAAACTGTTTTTT. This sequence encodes CASSFLMSGQLNEKLFF.

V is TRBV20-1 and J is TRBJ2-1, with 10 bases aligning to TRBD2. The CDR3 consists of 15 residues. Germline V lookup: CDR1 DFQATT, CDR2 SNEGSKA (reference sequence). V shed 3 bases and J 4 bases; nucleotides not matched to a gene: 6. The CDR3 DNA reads TGCAGTGCTAGCAGGACTAGCGGCCTTTACAATGAGCAGTTCTTC. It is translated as CSASRTSGLYNEQFF.

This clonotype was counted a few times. CDR3 nucleotides: TGTGCCAGCAGCAGCCTTGACAGGGGTGACACTGAAGCTTTCTTT. It codes for CASSSLDRGDTEAFF. This chain uses TRBV12-3 or TRBV12-4 with TRBJ1-1, with 8 bases that match TRBD1. Trimming at V came to 6 bases and at J to 3 bases, leaving 9 bases not matched to a gene. This CDR3 contains 15 residues.

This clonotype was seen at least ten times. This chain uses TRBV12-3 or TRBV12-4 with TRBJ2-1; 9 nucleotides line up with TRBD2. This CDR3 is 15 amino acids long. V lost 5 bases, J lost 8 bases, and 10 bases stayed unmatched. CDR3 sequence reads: CASSQSGLALHEQFF. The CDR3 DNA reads TGTGCCAGCAGTCAATCGGGACTAGCTTTACATGAGCAGTTCTTC.

The CDR3 reads CATSPGGRIYEQYF. DNA for the CDR3: TGTGCCACTAGTCCAGGGGGTCGGATCTACGAGCAGTACTTC. This sequence joins TRBV24-1 and TRBJ2-7; 7 positions agree with TRBD1. The length of the CDR3 is 14 residues. V dropped 10 bases and J dropped 3; count of bases not matched to a gene: 11. Germline CDR1 reads KGHDR; CDR2 reads SFDVKD.

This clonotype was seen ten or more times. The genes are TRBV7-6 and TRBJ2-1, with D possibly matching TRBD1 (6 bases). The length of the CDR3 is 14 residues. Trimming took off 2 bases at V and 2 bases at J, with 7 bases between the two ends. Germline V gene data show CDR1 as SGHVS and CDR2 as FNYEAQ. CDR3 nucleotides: TGTGCCAGCAGCTTAAGGACAGCCTACAATGAGCAGTTCTTC. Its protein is CASSLRTAYNEQFF.

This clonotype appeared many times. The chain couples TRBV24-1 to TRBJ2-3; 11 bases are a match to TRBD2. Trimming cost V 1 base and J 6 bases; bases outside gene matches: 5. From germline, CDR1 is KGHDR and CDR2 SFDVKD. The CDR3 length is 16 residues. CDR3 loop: CATSDFLAGGLDTQYF. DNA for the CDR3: TGTGCCACCAGTGATTTCCTAGCGGGAGGTTTGGATACGCAGTATTTT.

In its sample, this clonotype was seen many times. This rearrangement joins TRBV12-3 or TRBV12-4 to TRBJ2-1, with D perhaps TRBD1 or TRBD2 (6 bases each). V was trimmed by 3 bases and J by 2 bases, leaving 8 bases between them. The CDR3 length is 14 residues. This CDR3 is CASSFRGPYNEQFF. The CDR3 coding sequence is TGTGCCAGCAGTTTCCGGGGGCCCTACAATGAGCAGTTCTTC.

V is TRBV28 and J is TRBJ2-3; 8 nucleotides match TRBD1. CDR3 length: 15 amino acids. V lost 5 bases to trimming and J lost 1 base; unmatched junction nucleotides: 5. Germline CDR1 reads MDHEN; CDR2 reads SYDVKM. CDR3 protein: CASSDRGLRTDTQYF. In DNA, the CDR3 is TGTGCCAGCAGTGACAGGGGACTTCGCACAGATACGCAGTATTTT.

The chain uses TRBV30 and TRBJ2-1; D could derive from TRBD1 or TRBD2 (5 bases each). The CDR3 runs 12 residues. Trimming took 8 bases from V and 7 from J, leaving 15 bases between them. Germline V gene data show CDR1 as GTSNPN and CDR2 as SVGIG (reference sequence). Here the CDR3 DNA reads TGTGCCAGACGGGACCTGATGAATGAGCAGTTCTTC. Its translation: CARRDLMNEQFF.

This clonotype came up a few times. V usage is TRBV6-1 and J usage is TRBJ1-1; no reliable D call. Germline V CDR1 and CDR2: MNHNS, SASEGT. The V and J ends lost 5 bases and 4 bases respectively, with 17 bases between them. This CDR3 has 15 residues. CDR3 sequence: CASSTPGPGGTEAFF. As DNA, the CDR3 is TGTGCCAGCAGTACCCCGGGCCCCGGAGGCACTGAAGCTTTCTTT.

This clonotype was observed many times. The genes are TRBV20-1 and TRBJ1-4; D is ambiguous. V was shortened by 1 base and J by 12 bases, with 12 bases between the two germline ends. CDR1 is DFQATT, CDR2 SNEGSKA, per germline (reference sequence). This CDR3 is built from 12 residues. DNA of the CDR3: TGCAGTGCTAGAGTTAATTTTGGGGAACTGTTTTTT. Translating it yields CSARVNFGELFF.

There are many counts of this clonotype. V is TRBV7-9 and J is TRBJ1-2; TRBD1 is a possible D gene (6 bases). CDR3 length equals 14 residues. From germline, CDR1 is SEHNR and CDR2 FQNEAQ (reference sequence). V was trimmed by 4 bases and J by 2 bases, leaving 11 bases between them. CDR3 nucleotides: TGTGCCAGCAGCTCGGGACATCCGAACTATGGCTACACCTTC. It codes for CASSSGHPNYGYTF. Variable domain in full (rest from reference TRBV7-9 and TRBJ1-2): DTGVSQNPRHKITKRGQNVTFRCDPISEHNRLYWYRQTLGQGPEFLTYFQNEAQLEKSRLLSDRFSAERPKGSFSTLEIQRTEQGDSAMYLCASSSGHPNYGYTFGSGTRLTVV.

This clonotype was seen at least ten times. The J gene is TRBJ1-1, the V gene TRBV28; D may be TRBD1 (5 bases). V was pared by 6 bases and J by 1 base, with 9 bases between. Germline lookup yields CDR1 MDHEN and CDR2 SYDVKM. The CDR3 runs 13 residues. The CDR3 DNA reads TGTGCCAGCAGGCCCGGGGGGAACACTGAAGCTTTCTTT. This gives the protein CASRPGGNTEAFF.

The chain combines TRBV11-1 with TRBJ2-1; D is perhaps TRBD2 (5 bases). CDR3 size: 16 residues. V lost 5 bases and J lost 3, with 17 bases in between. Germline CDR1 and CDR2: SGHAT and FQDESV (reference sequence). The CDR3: CASSPRRGEGYNEQFF. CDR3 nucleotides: TGTGCCAGCAGCCCCCGTAGAGGTGAGGGCTACAATGAGCAGTTCTTC.

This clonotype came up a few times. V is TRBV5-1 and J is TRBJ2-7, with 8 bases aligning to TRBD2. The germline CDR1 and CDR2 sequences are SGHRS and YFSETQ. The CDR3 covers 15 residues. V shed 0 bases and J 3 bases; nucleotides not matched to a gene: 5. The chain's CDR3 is CASSLDGREVYEQYF. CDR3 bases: TGCGCCAGCAGCTTGGATGGGCGGGAGGTCTACGAGCAGTACTTC.

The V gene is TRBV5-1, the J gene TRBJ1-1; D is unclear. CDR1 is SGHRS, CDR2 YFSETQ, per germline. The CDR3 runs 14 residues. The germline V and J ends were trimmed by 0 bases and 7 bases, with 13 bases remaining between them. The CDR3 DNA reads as TGCGCCAGCAGCTTGGATTACGAGGACTTTGAAGCTTTCTTT. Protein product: CASSLDYEDFEAFF.

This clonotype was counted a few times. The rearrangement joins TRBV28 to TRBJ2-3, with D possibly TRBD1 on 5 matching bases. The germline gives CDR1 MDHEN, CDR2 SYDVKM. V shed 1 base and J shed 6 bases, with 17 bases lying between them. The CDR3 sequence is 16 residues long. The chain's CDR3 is CASSLSSRRVRDTQYF. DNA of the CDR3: TGTGCCAGCAGTTTATCCTCACGCAGGGTCAGGGATACGCAGTATTTT.

The CDR3 DNA follows: TGTGCCAGCAGTTTGTTGGGGTATCAGCCCCAGCATTTT. Amino acids: CASSLLGYQPQHF. The V gene is TRBV28, the J gene TRBJ1-5; D is unclear. The germline V gene encodes CDR1 MDHEN and CDR2 SYDVKM. The ends were cut back, 3 bases at V and 5 bases at J, with 8 bases in the middle. This CDR3 is built from 13 residues.

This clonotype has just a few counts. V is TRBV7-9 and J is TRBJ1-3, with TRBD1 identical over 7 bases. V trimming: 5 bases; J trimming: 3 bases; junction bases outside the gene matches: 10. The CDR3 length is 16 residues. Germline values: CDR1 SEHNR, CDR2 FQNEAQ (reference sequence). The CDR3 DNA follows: TGTGCCAGCAGCAACCTTCGACAGGGCAATGGAAACACCATATATTTT. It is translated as CASSNLRQGNGNTIYF.

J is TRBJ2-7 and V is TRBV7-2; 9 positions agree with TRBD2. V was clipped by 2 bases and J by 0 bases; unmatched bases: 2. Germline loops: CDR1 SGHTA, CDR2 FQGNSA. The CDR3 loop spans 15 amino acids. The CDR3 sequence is CASSLKGLASYEQYF. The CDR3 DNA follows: TGTGCCAGCAGCTTAAAGGGACTAGCCTCCTACGAGCAGTACTTC.